The source of this T cell receptor beta chain is a study of neurological immune-mediated disorders. TCRdb re-called the 5' RACE reads with MiXCR, one entry per CDR3 protein. The sample includes about 40,000 distinct CDR3 sequences, over 2% of them seen just once. CDR1 and CDR2 from the germline V gene are SGHTA and FQGNSA. V lost 5 bases and J lost 5; bases outside the gene matches: 12. This CDR3 is 17 amino acids long. The TCR sequence derives from a man aged 50 or older with multiple sclerosis. Sequencing was carried out using PBMCs. The V gene is TRBV7-2, the J gene TRBJ2-1, with TRBD2 matching over 10 bases. DNA for the CDR3: TGTGCCAGCAGCCCTGCGTTCGGGCTAGCGGGGGACAATGAGCAGTTCTTC. Protein product: CASSPAFGLAGDNEQFF.